This is a list of T cell receptor beta chains from one sample in a study of response to subunit inactivated influenza vaccine. TCRdb redid the calling of the RT-PCR reads with MiXCR, one entry per CDR3 protein. The sample consists of 500,000 to 600,000 distinct CDR3 sequences, approximately 15% of them appearing once. Sequencing was performed on CD4+ T cells sorted from PBMCs, taken around 2 years after vaccination. These receptors were taken from a man in his fifties or sixties who received an inactivated influenza vaccine. The conserved cysteine and the conserved F or W are not part of the CDR3 here. A D gene is named only where the DNA matches it firmly. Size values are once, few and many counts, or a class for expanded clones, and some rows have none.

clone size	V gene	D gene	J gene	CDR3 length	CDR3 protein
.	TRBV30	TRBD1	TRBJ1-1	12	AWRTGTANTEAF
.	TRBV20-1	TRBD2	TRBJ2-1	11	SARTSVYNEQF
few	TRBV15	TRBD2	TRBJ2-7	13	ATSREKRGTGEQY
.	TRBV12-3/TRBV12-4	.	TRBJ1-4	12	ASSFAGSNEKLF
few	TRBV20-1	.	TRBJ2-7	12	SAPAQGSKYEQY
.	TRBV7-2	.	TRBJ1-3	15	ASSLFNLGSSGNTIY
once	TRBV12-3/TRBV12-4	TRBD1	TRBJ1-6	13	ASSIGTGFGSPLH
.	TRBV29-1	.	TRBJ1-1	12	SVEGRKMNTEAF
many	TRBV28	.	TRBJ2-3	13	ASSSQTVSTDTQY
.	TRBV5-6	.	TRBJ2-3	11	ASTRDRTDTQY
.	TRBV10-1	TRBD1	TRBJ2-7	11	ASSLGTGQSEY
.	TRBV6-5	.	TRBJ1-5	10	ASSRPNQPQH
.	TRBV6-2/TRBV6-3	TRBD1	TRBJ2-7	11	ASSRQGIHEQY
few	TRBV24-1	TRBD1	TRBJ2-1	18	ATSDLVSWVDRASYNEQF
.	TRBV6-1	TRBD2	TRBJ2-1	15	ASSQYRTSGTHNEQF
.	TRBV5-5	.	TRBJ1-2	12	ASSLFGRDYGYT
.	TRBV5-1	TRBD1	TRBJ2-2	14	ASSLAPTGDIGELF
.	TRBV5-1	.	TRBJ2-2	13	ASSFLQQNTGELF
few	TRBV18	TRBD1	TRBJ2-2	13	ASSRRDRGTGELF
few	TRBV30	.	TRBJ2-2	12	AWSALAGAGELF
.	TRBV4-2	.	TRBJ2-1	13	ASSQVAEIYNEQF
many	TRBV12-3/TRBV12-4	TRBD2	TRBJ2-1	11	ASRITSVDEQF
.	TRBV20-1	.	TRBJ1-5	13	SASMVGVSNQPQH
many	TRBV2	.	TRBJ2-7	13	ASSESRTWAGEQY
few	TRBV10-3	TRBD2	TRBJ2-3	11	AISGGGADTQY
few	TRBV7-2	TRBD2	TRBJ2-4	12	ASSPGGGSNIQY
few	TRBV4-3	TRBD1	TRBJ2-5	15	ASSQDGGRGLFGTQY
many	TRBV5-1	.	TRBJ1-6	15	ASTQGDRFAYNSPLH
few	TRBV28	.	TRBJ1-2	13	ASSLQYRRGYGYT
few	TRBV4-3	TRBD1	TRBJ2-1	15	ASSRGQALSTYNEQF
few	TRBV4-3	TRBD2	TRBJ2-1	13	ASSQVWGGYNEQF
many	TRBV10-3	.	TRBJ2-7	11	AISESGANEQY
few	TRBV7-8	.	TRBJ1-1	14	ASSLAYLRHNTEAF
few	TRBV4-1	.	TRBJ2-7	12	ASRPVQNDFEQY
few	TRBV9	TRBD2	TRBJ2-7	12	ARHACAGDIEQY
many	TRBV12-3/TRBV12-4	.	TRBJ2-1	11	ASGGLLGNEQF
.	TRBV20-1	.	TRBJ2-7	13	SARDYGTFASEQY
.	TRBV18	.	TRBJ2-3	14	ASSRGRILLDDTQY
few	TRBV11-2	.	TRBJ2-7	13	ASSFYRSGSYEQY
many	TRBV27	.	TRBJ1-1	12	ASSPTGMNTEAF
many	TRBV25-1	.	TRBJ1-1	13	ASSESRTGNTEAF
.	TRBV5-5	.	TRBJ2-7	12	ASSLDQGRDGQY
few	TRBV5-1	.	TRBJ2-5	12	ASSAGSAKETQY
few	TRBV30	.	TRBJ1-1	12	ACPRRRGLGEAF
.	TRBV3-1	TRBD1	TRBJ1-2	14	ASSQEIRQGASGYT
few	TRBV12-3/TRBV12-4	TRBD1	TRBJ1-2	8	ASSLLGQD
.	TRBV7-6	TRBD1	TRBJ1-6	13	ASRFTGAYNSPLH
.	TRBV5-6	.	TRBJ1-5	12	ASTFGISNQPQH
few	TRBV5-1	TRBD1	TRBJ2-5	12	ASSLQGARETQY
.	TRBV12-3/TRBV12-4	TRBD1	TRBJ1-2	11	ASSQDRTYGYT
few	TRBV3-1	.	TRBJ2-7	11	ASSQGGGGEQY
.	TRBV12-3/TRBV12-4	.	TRBJ2-1	10	ASSFLGHEQF
.	TRBV6-2/TRBV6-3	.	TRBJ2-3	9	ASSYLQTQY
few	TRBV15	.	TRBJ2-1	12	ATSPRGLHNEQF